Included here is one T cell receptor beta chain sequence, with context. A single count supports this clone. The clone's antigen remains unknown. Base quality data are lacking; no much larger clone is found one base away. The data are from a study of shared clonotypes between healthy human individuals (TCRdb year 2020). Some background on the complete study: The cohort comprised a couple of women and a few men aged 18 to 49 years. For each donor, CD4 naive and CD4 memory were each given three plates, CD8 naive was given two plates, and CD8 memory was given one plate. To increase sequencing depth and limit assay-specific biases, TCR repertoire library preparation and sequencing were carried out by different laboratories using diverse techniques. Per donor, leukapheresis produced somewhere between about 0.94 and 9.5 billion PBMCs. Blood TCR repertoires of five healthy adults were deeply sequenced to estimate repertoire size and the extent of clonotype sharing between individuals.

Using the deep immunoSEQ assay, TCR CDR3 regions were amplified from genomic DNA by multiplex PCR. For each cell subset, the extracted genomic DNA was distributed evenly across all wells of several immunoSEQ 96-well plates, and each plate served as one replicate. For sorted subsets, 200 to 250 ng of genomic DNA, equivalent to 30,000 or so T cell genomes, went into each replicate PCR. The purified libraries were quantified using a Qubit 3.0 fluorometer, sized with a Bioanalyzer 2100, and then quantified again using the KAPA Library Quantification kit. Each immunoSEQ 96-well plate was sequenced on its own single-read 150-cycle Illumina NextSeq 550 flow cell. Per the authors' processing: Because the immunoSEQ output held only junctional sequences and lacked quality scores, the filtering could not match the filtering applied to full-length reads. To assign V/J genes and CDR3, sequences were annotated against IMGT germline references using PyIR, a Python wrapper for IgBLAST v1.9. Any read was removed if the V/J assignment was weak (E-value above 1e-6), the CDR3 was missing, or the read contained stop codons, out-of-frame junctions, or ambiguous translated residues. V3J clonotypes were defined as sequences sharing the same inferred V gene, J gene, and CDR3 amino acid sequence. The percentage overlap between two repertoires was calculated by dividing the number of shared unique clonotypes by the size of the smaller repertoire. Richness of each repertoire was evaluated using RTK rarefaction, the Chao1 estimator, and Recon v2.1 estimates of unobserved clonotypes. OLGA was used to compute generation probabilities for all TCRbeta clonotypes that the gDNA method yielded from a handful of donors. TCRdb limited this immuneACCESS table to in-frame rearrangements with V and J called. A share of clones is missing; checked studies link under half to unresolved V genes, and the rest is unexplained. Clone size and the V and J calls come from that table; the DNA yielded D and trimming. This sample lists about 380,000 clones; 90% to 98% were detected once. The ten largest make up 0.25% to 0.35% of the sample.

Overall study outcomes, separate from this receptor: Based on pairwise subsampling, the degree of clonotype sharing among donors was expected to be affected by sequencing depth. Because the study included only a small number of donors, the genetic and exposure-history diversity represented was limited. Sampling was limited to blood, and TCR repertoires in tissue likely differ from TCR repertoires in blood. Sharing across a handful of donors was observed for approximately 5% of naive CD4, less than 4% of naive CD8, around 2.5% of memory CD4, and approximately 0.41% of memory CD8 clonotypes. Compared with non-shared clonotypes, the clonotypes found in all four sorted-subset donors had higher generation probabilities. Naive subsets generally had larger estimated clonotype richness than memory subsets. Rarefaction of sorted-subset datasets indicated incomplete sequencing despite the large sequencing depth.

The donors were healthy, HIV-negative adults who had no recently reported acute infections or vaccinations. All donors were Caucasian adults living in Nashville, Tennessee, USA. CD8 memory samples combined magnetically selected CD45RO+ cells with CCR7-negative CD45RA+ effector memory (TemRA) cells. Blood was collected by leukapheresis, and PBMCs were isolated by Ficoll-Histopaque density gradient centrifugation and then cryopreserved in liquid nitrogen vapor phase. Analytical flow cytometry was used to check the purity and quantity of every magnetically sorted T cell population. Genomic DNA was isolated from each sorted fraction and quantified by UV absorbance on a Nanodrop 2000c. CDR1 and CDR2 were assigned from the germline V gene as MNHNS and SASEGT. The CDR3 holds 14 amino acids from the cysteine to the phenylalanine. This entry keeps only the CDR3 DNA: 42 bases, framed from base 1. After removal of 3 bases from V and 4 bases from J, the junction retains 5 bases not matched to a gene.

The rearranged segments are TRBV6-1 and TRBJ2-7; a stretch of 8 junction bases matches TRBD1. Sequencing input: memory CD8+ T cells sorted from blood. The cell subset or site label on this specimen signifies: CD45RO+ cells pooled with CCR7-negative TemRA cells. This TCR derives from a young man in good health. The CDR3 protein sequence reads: CASSDRGPPYEQYF. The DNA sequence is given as TGTGCCAGCAGTGACAGGGGGCCCCCTTACGAGCAGTACTTC.